The 9 T cell receptor beta chains given below trace back to one sample, sequenced in a study of cytomegalovirus exposure and HLA in healthy donors. In the PCR, 60 Vbeta and 13 Jbeta primers were used. Sequenced by immunoSEQ multiplex PCR; TCRdb stores in-frame clones only, minus some. This sample carries 150,000 to 200,000 clones, about four fifths of them seen once, and the ten largest clones take 1%. Sequencing was carried out using PBMCs. Receptor source: a woman aged 45 to 65 in good health and CMV-seropositive.

This chain links TRBV5-1 with TRBJ2-2; D gene unclear. The V end was cut by 4 bases, the J end by 2 bases, with 12 bases between. CDR1 is SGHRS and CDR2 is YFSETQ in the germline V gene. The CDR3 loop spans 15 amino acids. CDR3 coding DNA: TGCGCCAGCAGCGAATTCGGAGTCAACACCGGGGAGCTGTTTTTT. Translating it yields CASSEFGVNTGELFF. Filled out from reference TRBV5-1 and TRBJ2-2, the complete variable domain reads KAGVTQTPRYLIKTRGQQVTLSCSPISGHRSVSWYQQTPGQGLQFLFEYFSETQRNKGNFPGRFSGRQFSNSRSEMNVSTLELGDSALYLCASSEFGVNTGELFFGEGSRLTVL.

The DNA of the CDR3 is TGTGCCAGCAGCCTCGGGACAGGCATCTCTAGCTATGGCTACACCTTC. It yields the protein CASSLGTGISSYGYTF. The chain links TRBV5-6 to TRBJ1-2, with 8 bases lining up with TRBD1. Germline V gene sequence: CDR1 SGHDT, CDR2 YYEEEE. This CDR3 is 16 amino acids long. V was pared by 4 bases and J by 4 bases, with 12 bases of the junction left unmatched.

The chain uses TRBV7-9 and TRBJ2-2; D gene ambiguous. Germline-derived CDR1 and CDR2 are SEHNR and FQNEAQ (reference sequence). V dropped 5 bases and J dropped 1 base, with 11 bases sitting between them. The CDR3 has 15 residues. The chain's CDR3 is CASSPPAGNTGELFF. CDR3 DNA sequence: TGTGCCAGCAGCCCCCCCGCAGGGAACACCGGGGAGCTGTTTTTT.

The table lists this clone with a few counts. The V call is TRBV5-4, the J call TRBJ2-3; 12 bases match TRBD2. The V gene end was trimmed by 8 bases and the J gene end by 0 bases; junction bases not matched to a gene: 7. CDR3 length: 16 amino acids. Germline V gene sequence: CDR1 SGHNT, CDR2 YYREEE (reference sequence). CDR3 sequence: CASTLAGGVSTDTQYF. The CDR3 bases are TGTGCCAGTACCCTAGCGGGAGGGGTAAGCACAGATACGCAGTATTTT.

This chain joins TRBV27 and TRBJ2-7, with TRBD1 matching 7 bases. V shed 7 bases and J 6 bases; nucleotides not matched to a gene: 15. The length of the CDR3 is 15 residues. CDR1 and CDR2 (germline): MNHEY, SMNVEV (reference sequence). In DNA, the CDR3 is TGTGCCAGCAAAGATATGTCAGGGGGAGTCGGCGAGCAGTACTTC. Translating gives CASKDMSGGVGEQYF.

This sequence joins TRBV7-3 and TRBJ2-3; D is perhaps TRBD1 (5 bases). Germline V gives CDR1 SGHTA, CDR2 FQGTGA. Trimming pared 2 bases from V and 3 bases from J, leaving 12 bases between. CDR3 length: 15 amino acids. CDR3 bases: TGTGCCAGCAGCTTAGGTCAGGGTAGGACAGATACGCAGTATTTT. It codes for CASSLGQGRTDTQYF. Looking up the rest from reference TRBV7-3 and TRBJ2-3 gives the full variable domain: GAGVSQTPSNKVTEKGKYVELRCDPISGHTALYWYRQSLGQGPEFLIYFQGTGAADDSGLPNDRFFAVRPEGSVSTLKIQRTERGDSAVYLCASSLGQGRTDTQYFGPGTRLTVL.

This CDR3 reads CASSLRGSEAFF. As DNA, the CDR3 is TGTGCCAGCAGTTTAAGGGGCTCTGAAGCTTTCTTT. The gene calls are TRBV6-1 and TRBJ1-1, with D maybe TRBD1 (5 bases). The germline CDR1 and CDR2 sequences are MNHNS and SASEGT. V lost 5 bases, J lost 6 bases, and 10 bases lay in between. CDR3 size: 12 residues.

The chain has TRBV6-1 and TRBJ2-7, with a possible D match to TRBD1 (5 bases). The CDR3 is made up of 15 amino acids. CDR1 and CDR2 (germline): MNHNS, SASEGT. Trimming cost V 2 bases and J 1 base, with 12 bases left between them. Written as DNA, the CDR3 is TGTGCCAGCAGTGAACGCCGGACACTTTCCTACGAGCAGTACTTC. It is translated as CASSERRTLSYEQYF.

The CDR3 loop reads CASRGVAGAGYNEQFF. In DNA, the CDR3 is TGTGCCAGCAGGGGAGTTGCGGGGGCGGGCTACAATGAGCAGTTCTTC. The chain has TRBV2 and TRBJ2-1, with D possibly matching TRBD2 (7 bases). Germline V CDR1 and CDR2: SNHLY, FYNNEI. Deletions cut 6 bases from V and 3 bases from J, with 18 bases between. This CDR3 has 16 residues.